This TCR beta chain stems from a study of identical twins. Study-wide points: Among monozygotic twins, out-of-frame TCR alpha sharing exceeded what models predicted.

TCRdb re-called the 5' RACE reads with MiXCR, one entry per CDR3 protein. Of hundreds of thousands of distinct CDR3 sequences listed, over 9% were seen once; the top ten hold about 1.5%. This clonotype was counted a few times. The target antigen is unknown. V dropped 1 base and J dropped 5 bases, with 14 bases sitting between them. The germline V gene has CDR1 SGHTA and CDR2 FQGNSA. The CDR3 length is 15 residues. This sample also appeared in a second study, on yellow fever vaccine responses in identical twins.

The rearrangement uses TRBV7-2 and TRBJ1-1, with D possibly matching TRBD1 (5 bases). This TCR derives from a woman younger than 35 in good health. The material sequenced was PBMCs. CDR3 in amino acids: CASSLEEGRRTEAFF. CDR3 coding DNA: TGTGCCAGCAGCTTAGAAGAGGGGAGGAGGACTGAAGCTTTCTTT.